These 18 T cell receptor beta chains originate from one sample sequenced in a study of T cell clonotyping in hematopoietic cell transplantation. Clones were read by immunoSEQ multiplex PCR, and TCRdb kept only the in-frame ones, dropping some. The table lists 11,000 to 15,000 clones, just over 85% of them singletons. Sequencing used PBMCs, obtained 100 days after allogeneic stem cell transplant. Receptor source: a male patient aged 50 or older who had an allogeneic stem cell transplant from an unrelated donor, so T cells may come from the graft donor. Some clones in this sample may be carry-over from other donors' samples.

The V call is TRBV19, the J call TRBJ2-3, with 11 bases fitting TRBD1. Germline loops: CDR1 LNHDA, CDR2 SQIVND (reference sequence). Losses at the gene ends were 5 bases for V and 6 bases for J; bases not matched to a gene: 7. The CDR3 spans 15 residues. This chain's CDR3 is CASSGGDRGIDTQYF. CDR3 in DNA: TGTGCCAGTAGTGGGGGGGACAGGGGGATTGATACGCAGTATTTT.

The chain uses TRBV19 and TRBJ1-2, with 7 bases aligning to TRBD1. This CDR3 region has 13 residues. Germline assignment: CDR1 LNHDA and CDR2 SQIVND (reference sequence). After removal of 9 bases from V and 7 bases from J, the junction contained 11 bases not matched to a gene. In nucleotides, the CDR3 is TGTGCCAGCAGACAGGGTCGGTGGTCTGGCTACACCTTC. Protein sequence: CASRQGRWSGYTF.

CDR3 sequence (DNA): TGTGCCAGCAGCTTCTCCGGGACAGACAGTTCACCCCTCCACTTT. Translating it yields CASSFSGTDSSPLHF. This rearrangement joins TRBV7-3 to TRBJ1-6; 7 bases map to TRBD1. V trimming: 3 bases; J trimming: 9 bases; junction bases outside the gene matches: 8. The germline V gene encodes CDR1 SGHTA and CDR2 FQGTGA. The CDR3 is made up of 15 amino acids.

The chain combines TRBV11-2 with TRBJ2-5; TRBD1 might be the D (5 bases). V lost 0 bases to trimming and J lost 6 bases, with 11 bases between them. Per the germline V gene, CDR1 is SGHAT and CDR2 is FQNNGV. CDR3 length equals 14 residues. The CDR3 region is CASSLEARAKTQYF. The CDR3, as DNA: TGTGCCAGCAGCTTAGAGGCCAGGGCAAAGACCCAGTACTTC.

The genes are TRBV18 and TRBJ1-2; D perhaps matches TRBD1 (5 bases). Germline V gene lookup returns CDR1 KGHSH and CDR2 LQKENI. V gave up 0 bases and J gave up 0 bases, with 8 bases separating them. The length of the CDR3 is 15 residues. This CDR3 is CASSPPAGTNYGYTF. The CDR3 DNA reads as TGTGCCAGCTCACCACCGGCAGGGACTAACTATGGCTACACCTTC.

The chain is built from TRBV9 and TRBJ2-7; D gene unclear. The germline V gene has CDR1 SGDLS and CDR2 YYNGEE. The length of the CDR3 is 12 residues. V was pared by 4 bases and J by 3 bases, with 8 bases between. CDR3 protein: CASSQGNYEQYF. CDR3 in DNA: TGTGCCAGCAGCCAAGGGAACTACGAGCAGTACTTC.

Here the CDR3 DNA reads TGTGCCAGCGGTCCCCGGGGAAGGCGTCAGCCCCAGCATTTT. It codes for CASGPRGRRQPQHF. V gene TRBV6-5 combines with J gene TRBJ1-5; D gene uncertain. The V gene lost 8 bases and the J gene lost 6 bases, with 17 bases spanning the gap. The CDR3 has 14 amino acids. Germline loops: CDR1 MNHEY, CDR2 SVGAGI.

The chain links TRBV29-1 to TRBJ2-7, with TRBD2 matching over 14 bases. With V trimmed by 7 bases and J by 2 bases, 19 bases remained unmatched. This CDR3 spans 19 amino acids. CDR1 SQVTM and CDR2 ANQGSEA come from the germline V gene. The CDR3 spells CSAPGRGLAGAPVPYEQYF. CDR3 bases: TGCAGCGCCCCCGGGCGGGGACTAGCGGGAGCTCCCGTCCCCTACGAGCAGTACTTC.

CDR3 region: CASSSPPGNSPLHF. CDR3 bases: TGTGCCAGCAGTTCCCCCCCCGGGAATTCACCCCTCCACTTT. The rearrangement uses TRBV28 and TRBJ1-6; D remains unclear. V was trimmed by 4 bases and J by 7 bases, leaving 11 bases between them. This CDR3 has 14 amino acids. Germline V gives CDR1 MDHEN, CDR2 SYDVKM.

This rearrangement joins TRBV5-6 to TRBJ1-4; D is ambiguous. The germline V gene encodes CDR1 SGHDT and CDR2 YYEEEE. CDR3 length equals 15 residues. The V end was cut by 3 bases, the J end by 0 bases, with 9 bases between. CDR3 sequence (DNA): TGTGCCAGCAGCTCTTCCAGAACAACTAATGAAAAACTGTTTTTT. It codes for CASSSSRTTNEKLFF.

V is TRBV19 and J is TRBJ2-2; TRBD2 might be the D (6 bases). Germline V CDR1 and CDR2: LNHDA, SQIVND (reference sequence). The length of the CDR3 is 14 residues. Between the trimmed V and J ends, which lost 3 bases and 1 base, there was a span of 6 bases. DNA of the CDR3: TGTGCCAGTAGTATCGGGGGGAACACCGGGGAGCTGTTTTTT. Amino acids: CASSIGGNTGELFF.

The chain links TRBV5-1 to TRBJ1-2, with 8 bases fitting TRBD1. Per the germline V gene, CDR1 is SGHRS and CDR2 is YFSETQ. The CDR3 consists of 14 residues. V was clipped by 0 bases and J by 4 bases; unmatched bases: 2. The CDR3: CASSLGQGAYGYTF. The CDR3 DNA follows: TGCGCCAGCAGCTTGGGGCAGGGGGCCTATGGCTACACCTTC.

The chain carries TRBV4-3 and TRBJ2-1, with D hard to call. V lost 1 base, J lost 4 bases, and 11 bases lay in between. CDR1 and CDR2 from the germline V gene are LGHNA and YSLEER. CDR3 length equals 15 residues. The CDR3 protein is CASSQGPGLYNEQFF. The DNA of the CDR3 is TGCGCCAGCAGCCAAGGGCCGGGCCTTTACAATGAGCAGTTCTTC.

The rearrangement joins TRBV29-1 to TRBJ1-1; TRBD1 is a possible D gene (6 bases). V was pared by 7 bases and J by 7 bases, with 19 bases between. The CDR3 runs 13 residues. Germline CDR1 is SQVTM and CDR2 is ANQGSEA. DNA of the CDR3: TGCAGCGCATCCCTGACAGGCTCCGGTGAAGCTTTCTTT. This gives the protein CSASLTGSGEAFF.

This chain connects TRBV6-1 to TRBJ2-7; 7 bases match TRBD1. The V gene end was trimmed by 1 base and the J gene end by 3 bases; junction bases not matched to a gene: 9. This CDR3 contains 16 residues. Per germline, CDR1 MNHNS and CDR2 SASEGT. Here the CDR3 reads CASSEVLLRDSYEQYF. Written as DNA, the CDR3 is TGTGCCAGCAGTGAAGTCCTTCTCCGGGACAGCTACGAGCAGTACTTC.

The rearrangement uses TRBV30 and TRBJ1-2; D uncertain. CDR3 length: 12 amino acids. Germline V gene sequence: CDR1 GTSNPN, CDR2 SVGIG (reference sequence). Trimming cost V 4 bases and J 2 bases, with 8 bases left between them. CDR3 loop: CAWTMGNYGYTF. DNA of the CDR3: TGTGCCTGGACCATGGGAAACTATGGCTACACCTTC.

The V and J genes are TRBV6-5 and TRBJ1-2; a possible D gene is TRBD1 (6 bases). Trimming removed 10 bases at V and 2 bases at J, with 11 bases between. The V gene's germline CDR1 is MNHEY and CDR2 SVGAGI. The CDR3 spans 12 residues. CDR3 bases: TGTGCCACTCAGGGGTTCAACTATGGCTACACCTTC. Its protein product is CATQGFNYGYTF.

The chain has TRBV29-1 and TRBJ1-2; a weak D match, TRBD1 (6 bases). V lost 7 bases and J lost 5, with 11 bases in between. Germline CDR1 reads SQVTM; CDR2 reads ANQGSEA. The CDR3 has 11 residues. The CDR3 region has the DNA TGCAGCGCGGACAGAGATTATGGCTACACCTTC. Translating it yields CSADRDYGYTF. Full variable domain (remainder filled in from reference TRBV29-1 and TRBJ1-2): SAVISQKPSRDICQRGTSLTIQCQVDSQVTMMFWYRQQPGQSLTLIATANQGSEATYESGFVIDKFPISRPNLTFSTLTVSNMSPEDSSIYLCSADRDYGYTFGSGTRLTVV.